In this sample, the clone carrying this T cell receptor beta chain turned up once. The same CDR3 arises from other DNA sequences in this sample as well. Enrollment of patients from Seattle took place during active infection, with longitudinal follow-up. Under the authors' procedure: Reference gene primers were amplified, and this amplification served to estimate nucleated cell counts. Method: immunoSEQ multiplex PCR; TCRdb's copy keeps in-frame clones and lacks some. V and J calls and clone size are those listed in that table; D and trimming were worked out from the DNA. The sample includes more than 200,000 clones, about nine tenths seen only once; the top ten take under 14%. The entry originates in a study of blood T cell repertoires in COVID-19. Study-level information: Samples taken during acute and convalescent COVID-19 were collected in the United States, Italy and Spain.

V shed 2 bases and J shed 0 bases, with 4 bases lying between them. The V gene's germline CDR1 is KGHSH and CDR2 LQKENI. The CDR3 has 13 amino acids. Sequences were obtained from peripheral blood. This receptor was obtained from a man between 45 and 60 years old with COVID-19, enrolled during active disease. The rearrangement links TRBV18 to TRBJ2-5; D not certain. The CDR3 spells CASSPDYQETQYF. CDR3 coding DNA: TGTGCCAGCTCACCAGACTACCAAGAGACCCAGTACTTC.